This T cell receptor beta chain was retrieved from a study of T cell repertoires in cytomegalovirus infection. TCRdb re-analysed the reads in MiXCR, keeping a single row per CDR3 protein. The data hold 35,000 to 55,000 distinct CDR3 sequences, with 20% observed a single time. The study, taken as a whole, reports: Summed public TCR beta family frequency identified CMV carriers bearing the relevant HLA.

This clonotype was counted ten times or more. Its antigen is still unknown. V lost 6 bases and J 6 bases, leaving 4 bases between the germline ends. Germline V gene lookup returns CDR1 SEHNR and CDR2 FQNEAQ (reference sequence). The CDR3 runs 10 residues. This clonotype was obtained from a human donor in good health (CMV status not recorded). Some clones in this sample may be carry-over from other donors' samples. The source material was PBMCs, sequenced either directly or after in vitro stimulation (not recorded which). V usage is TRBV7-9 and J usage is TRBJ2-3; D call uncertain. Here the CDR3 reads CASSPDTQYF. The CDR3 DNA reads TGTGCCAGCAGTCCCGATACGCAGTATTTT.